Below are 14 T cell receptor delta chains sequenced from a single sample in a study of gammadelta T cells in human blood. TCRdb re-processed the RT-PCR reads using CATT. The sample holds some 1,200 delta-chain clones, about 1.8% seen once. The sequencing input was non-Vgamma9Vdelta2 gamma-delta T cells from adult blood. The receptors come from a human donor.

This clone occurred a few times. Given a much more abundant clone one base away, this may be a read error. Other DNA sequences in the same sample also yield this CDR3. This chain links TRDV1 with TRDJ1; 8 bases align to TRDD3. CDR3 length: 24 amino acids. Trimming removed 3 bases from V and 4 bases from J; junction bases left unmatched: 34. Germline CDR1 and CDR2: TSWWSYY and QGS. The CDR3 loop reads CALGEWPSYSRIDWGVPTGDKLIF. In DNA form, the CDR3 reads TGTGCTCTTGGGGAGTGGCCCTCTTACAGTCGGATTGACTGGGGGGTACCAACAGGCGATAAACTCATCTTT.

This clone is labeled as large. The J gene is TRDJ1, while no V gene call was made. This CDR3 contains 18 residues. CDR3 amino acids: CAVVPVPYDVTGPQSLIF. The DNA for the CDR3 is TGTGCTGTGGTCCCGGTCCCTTACGACGTAACTGGGCCCCAAAGTCTCATCTTT.

This clone is large (0.1 to 1%). The rearrangement links TRDV1 to TRDJ1; the match to TRDD3 covers 11 bases. CDR3 length equals 23 residues. The V and J ends lost 6 bases and 0 bases, in that order; junction bases with no gene match: 27. CDR1 is TSWWSYY, CDR2 QGS, per germline. The CDR3 DNA reads as TGTGCTCTTGGCCCCGGCCTTCCTAACTCGTCTGGGGGATACTCCCCATACACCGATAAACTCATCTTT. Translation gives CALGPGLPNSSGGYSPYTDKLIF.

Relative to its sample, this clone is medium-sized. The chain is built from TRDV1 and TRDJ1, with a possible D match to TRDD3 (6 bases). Per germline, CDR1 TSWWSYY and CDR2 QGS. V was pared by 5 bases and J by 11 bases, with 36 bases between. This CDR3 spans 19 amino acids. This CDR3 is CALGMPLSGGWGPGVRLIF. The CDR3 bases are TGTGCTCTTGGGATGCCCCTATCAGGGGGCTGGGGCCCCGGGGTTCGGCTCATCTTT.

Concerning this clone: This clone may be a read error of a much larger clone one base away. The chain couples TRDV1 to TRDJ1; 12 bases fit TRDD3. The germline V gene has CDR1 TSWWSYY and CDR2 QGS. The CDR3 covers 20 residues. CDR3 nucleotides: TGTGCTCTTGGGAAACTGGCCCTTCCTCATTACTGGGGGATACCCGATAAACTCATCTTT. Its protein product is CALGKLALPHYWGIPDKLIF.

This clone was seen only a few times. A clone one base away is much larger, so this may be a read error. This chain connects TRDV1 to TRDJ1; 9 bases are shared with TRDD2. Germline lookup yields CDR1 TSWWSYY and CDR2 QGS. This CDR3 spans 20 amino acids. Trimming cost V 3 bases and J 0 bases; bases outside gene matches: 17. CDR3 protein: CALGDGLPTQYTLYTDKLIF. In nucleotides, the CDR3 is TGTGCTCTTGGGGACGGCCTTCCTACCCAGTATACCCTCTACACCGATAAACTCATCTTT.

Concerning this clone itself: Possible read error: a much larger clone is one base away. This chain uses TRDV1 with TRDJ1; 13 bases are a match to TRDD3. The germline V gene has CDR1 TSWWSYY and CDR2 QGS. The J segment lost 3 bases and the V segment lost 3 bases, leaving 34 bases of the junction unmatched. The CDR3 contains 26 residues. In DNA form, the CDR3 reads TGTGCTCTTGGGGACCCCCTTTCCTCTGACCCTTACTGGGGGATACGCCTTCCCGGTCTACCCGATAAACTCATCTTT. It encodes CALGDPLSSDPYWGIRLPGLPDKLIF.

Of note for this clone: This is likely an artifact of a read error, given a far larger clone one base away. This same CDR3 is encoded by further DNA sequences in the sample. The chain couples TRDV3 to TRDJ2; D is unclear. The CDR3 has 15 residues. CDR1 TVYSNPD and CDR2 GDNSRS come from the germline V gene (reference sequence). CDR3 nucleotide sequence: TGTGCATCCCAGACCCCGCGGGCCTTGACAGCACAACTCTTCTTT. This codes for CASQTPRALTAQLFF.

Points on this clone: TCRdb lists the protein of a much larger clone for this DNA, which differs at residue 14, so this is likely a read error; the protein given here is translated from the DNA itself. The chain employs TRAV29/DV5 and TRDJ1; 8 positions agree with TRDD3. This CDR3 is 21 amino acids long. The germline gives CDR1 NSMFDY, CDR2 ISSIKDK. V lost 0 bases to trimming and J lost 0 bases; unmatched junction nucleotides: 22. Written as DNA, the CDR3 is TGTGCAGCAAGCGCTGATGGGTTGGGCTGGGGGACCAAATTGTACACCGATAAACTCATCTTT. This codes for CAASADGLGWGTKLYTDKLIF. Together with reference TRAV29/DV5 and TRDJ1, the CDR3 gives the full variable domain: DQQVKQNSPSLSVQEGRISILNCDYTNSMFDYFLWYKKYPAEGPTFLISISSIKDKNEDGRFTVFLNKSAKHLSLHIVPSQPGDSAVYFCAASADGLGWGTKLYTDKLIFGKGTRVTVEP.

This clone has only a few counts. A read error may be the cause here, since a much bigger clone is one base away. The genes are TRAV38-2/DV8 and TRDJ1; 10 bases fit TRDD3. V lost 4 bases to trimming and J lost 1 base; unmatched junction nucleotides: 25. Germline lookup yields CDR1 TSESDYY and CDR2 QEAYKQQN. The CDR3 runs 22 residues. The CDR3 DNA sequence: TGTGCTTATAGGGCACTCCCACTTCCCGGGGGATACGGTAGGGGTCTCACCGATAAACTCATCTTT. It codes for CAYRALPLPGGYGRGLTDKLIF.

Note on this clone: This DNA's translation and the protein TCRdb lists, from a much larger clone, do not match at residue 9, likely due to a read error; the protein shown is translated from the DNA. V gene TRDV3 combines with J gene TRDJ1, with TRDD3 matching over 9 bases. The germline V gene has CDR1 TVYSNPD and CDR2 GDNSRS (reference sequence). This CDR3 contains 14 residues. The V segment lost 5 bases and the J segment 2 bases; nucleotides outside the gene matches: 9. The CDR3 region is CALAYWGSTDKLIF. The CDR3 nucleotides read TGTGCCCTAGCCTACTGGGGGAGTACCGATAAACTCATCTTT.

In regard to this clone: A read error is likely here: a far larger clone is one base away. The V call is TRDV1, the J call TRDJ1, with 11 nucleotides matching TRDD3. The CDR3 is made up of 18 amino acids. Germline trimming cut 4 bases from V and 4 bases from J; bases unmatched to any gene: 14. CDR1 and CDR2 (germline): TSWWSYY, QGS. The CDR3 DNA reads TGTGCTCTTGGGGGTGTGCGTTTACTGGGGGATAGAAGCGATAAACTCATCTTT. Its protein product is CALGGVRLLGDRSDKLIF.

With respect to this clone: A far bigger clonotype differs at one base, so this is likely a read error. Other DNA variants within this sample encode the same CDR3. J is TRDJ1 and V is TRDV1; the match to TRDD3 covers 11 bases. The CDR3 sequence is 20 residues long. The V gene's germline CDR1 is TSWWSYY and CDR2 QGS. In nucleotides, the CDR3 is TGTGCTCTTGGAGAACTAACCTTCCTAGGGACTGGGGGATATAACGATAAACTCATCTTT. This encodes CALGELTFLGTGGYNDKLIF.

Only a few counts were recorded for this clone. TCRdb has a much larger clone's protein, which differs at residue 3 from the translation of this DNA, likely because of a read error; what is shown is the protein translated from the DNA. The rearrangement links TRDV1 to TRDJ1, with D perhaps matching TRDD3 (6 bases). The CDR3 is 17 residues long. The V gene's germline CDR1 is TSWWSYY and CDR2 QGS. The CDR3 reads CAPGELRRGPYTDKLIF. DNA for the CDR3: TGTGCTCCTGGGGAACTTCGCCGGGGACCTTACACCGATAAACTCATCTTT.